Following are 29 T cell receptor beta chains from one sample sequenced in a study of identical twins. One entry per CDR3 protein results from TCRdb running MiXCR on the 5' RACE reads. Of about 520,000 distinct CDR3 sequences listed, around 20% were seen once; the top ten hold approximately 0.95%. This sample also appeared in a second study, on T cells expressing NK-cell markers.

The sequenced sample consisted of CD4+ T cells sorted from blood. All receptors derive from a woman between 18 and 29 years old in good health.

V is TRBV7-3 and J is TRBJ2-2; TRBD2 matches at 7 bases. Losses at the gene ends were 5 bases for V and 4 bases for J; bases not matched to a gene: 10. Germline assignment: CDR1 SGHTA and CDR2 FQGTGA. The CDR3 contains 16 residues. CDR3 nucleotides: TGTGCCAGCAGCCCGGTGGGACTAAGGAGCACCGGGGAGCTGTTTTTT. This sequence encodes CASSPVGLRSTGELFF.

This clonotype was seen a few times. The J gene is TRBJ2-7, the V gene TRBV2; 10 bases fit TRBD1. V was pared by 6 bases and J by 3 bases, with 5 bases of the junction left unmatched. Germline-derived CDR1 and CDR2 are SNHLY and FYNNEI. The CDR3 sequence is 14 residues long. CDR3 protein: CASRDRGFGYEQYF. CDR3 bases: TGTGCCAGCAGGGACAGGGGGTTCGGCTACGAGCAGTACTTC. Based on the CDR3 plus reference TRBV2 and TRBJ2-7, the full variable domain is EPEVTQTPSHQVTQMGQEVILRCVPISNHLYFYWYRQILGQKVEFLVSFYNNEISEKSEIFDDQFSVERPDGSNFTLKIRSTKLEDSAMYFCASRDRGFGYEQYFGPGTRLTVT.

J is TRBJ2-5 and V is TRBV25-1; perhaps TRBD2 as D (6 bases). CDR1 is MGHDK, CDR2 SYGVNS, per germline. V was shortened by 5 bases and J by 9 bases, with 16 bases between the two germline ends. The CDR3 is 13 residues long. DNA of the CDR3: TGTGCCAGCAGTTTCCGGGGCCCGGGGGCCCAGTACTTC. Translated, it gives CASSFRGPGAQYF.

Turning to this clonotype: Germline and junction disagree at one end, which may indicate a read error. The chain joins TRBV19 to TRBJ1-2; D gene unclear. CDR3 size: 14 residues. The V gene's germline CDR1 is LNHDA and CDR2 SQIVND (reference sequence). The CDR3 loop is CASSMSGRPYVYTF. For the CDR3, the DNA is TGTGCCAGTAGTATGTCTGGGAGACCCTATGTCTACACCTTC.

A few counts support this clonotype. The chain joins TRBV20-1 to TRBJ1-3; D is undetermined. The CDR3 is made up of 13 amino acids. Per the germline V gene, CDR1 is DFQATT and CDR2 is SNEGSKA (reference sequence). Deletions cut 6 bases from V and 2 bases from J, with 11 bases between. The CDR3 reads CSALERTGNTIYF. Here the CDR3 DNA reads TGCAGTGCCTTGGAGAGGACTGGAAACACCATATATTTT.

The genes are TRBV15 and TRBJ2-7; a weak D match, TRBD1 (6 bases). The V gene lost 3 bases and the J gene lost 3 bases, with 12 bases spanning the gap. There are 14 residues in the CDR3. Germline V gene sequence: CDR1 LNHNV, CDR2 YYDKDF (reference sequence). The CDR3 sequence is CATSRGSQGYEQYF. CDR3 nucleotides: TGTGCCACCAGCAGGGGATCACAGGGCTACGAGCAGTACTTC.

This clonotype was picked up a small number of times. The chain links TRBV5-1 to TRBJ2-1; 8 nucleotides agree with TRBD2. Losses at the gene ends were 2 bases for V and 5 bases for J; bases not matched to a gene: 6. CDR1 and CDR2 (germline): SGHRS, YFSETQ. This CDR3 contains 15 residues. CDR3 loop: CASSFGTRGDNEQFF. The CDR3 DNA reads as TGCGCCAGCAGCTTCGGGACTAGGGGTGACAATGAGCAGTTCTTC.

This clonotype was observed a handful of times. The CDR3 reads CASSSDDYEQYF. DNA for the CDR3: TGCGCCAGCAGCTCGGATGACTACGAGCAGTACTTC. The V gene is TRBV5-1, the J gene TRBJ2-7, with D hard to call. Germline V gene lookup returns CDR1 SGHRS and CDR2 YFSETQ. The CDR3 length is 12 residues. The V end lost 3 bases, the J end lost 3 bases, and 7 bases lay between the germline ends.

The J gene is TRBJ2-5, the V gene TRBV10-2; D is unclear. This CDR3 comprises 13 residues. V shed 7 bases and J shed 7 bases, with 16 bases lying between them. Per the germline V gene, CDR1 is WSHSY and CDR2 is SAAADI. This CDR3 reads CASKREALGTQYF. CDR3 DNA sequence: TGCGCCAGCAAAAGGGAAGCCCTGGGGACCCAGTACTTC.

The CDR3 bases are TGTGCCAGCAGAGTTGGGGGGATGAACACTGAAGCTTTCTTT. The encoded protein is CASRVGGMNTEAFF. The rearrangement joins TRBV6-2 or TRBV6-3 to TRBJ1-1, with D possibly matching TRBD1 (5 bases). This CDR3 contains 14 residues. CDR1 and CDR2 from the germline V gene are MNHEY and SVGEGT. The V end was cut by 6 bases, the J end by 0 bases, with 11 bases between.

This clonotype was seen more than once but under ten times. The chain recombines TRBV25-1 with TRBJ1-2; the D is unclear. Trimming cost V 4 bases and J 5 bases, with 8 bases left between them. This CDR3 has 12 residues. The germline V gene has CDR1 MGHDK and CDR2 SYGVNS. CDR3 residues: CASSGTSYGYTF. The CDR3 coding sequence is TGTGCCAGCAGTGGGACTTCGTATGGCTACACCTTC.

The gene calls are TRBV28 and TRBJ1-6, with D maybe TRBD1 (5 bases). Germline values: CDR1 MDHEN, CDR2 SYDVKM. Between the trimmed V and J ends, which lost 5 bases and 5 bases, there was a span of 13 bases. The CDR3 is made up of 15 amino acids. The CDR3 spells CASSGGRGDNSPLHF. The DNA of the CDR3 is TGTGCCAGCAGTGGGGGTCGGGGGGATAATTCACCCCTCCACTTT.

This CDR3 reads CASSPRGQGVSYYGYTF. The CDR3 region has the DNA TGTGCCAGCAGTCCACGCGGACAGGGGGTTTCCTACTATGGCTACACCTTC. The chain couples TRBV12-3 or TRBV12-4 to TRBJ1-2; 10 bases are shared with TRBD1. Germline trimming cut 5 bases from V and 3 bases from J; bases unmatched to any gene: 12. This CDR3 spans 17 amino acids.

This clonotype was seen repeatedly, ten times or more. The CDR3 here is CASSLLTLAGGAGRQETQYF. In DNA, the CDR3 is TGTGCCAGCAGTTTACTTACCCTGGCGGGGGGGGCCGGTAGGCAAGAGACCCAGTACTTC. V and J are TRBV12-3 or TRBV12-4 and TRBJ2-5, with TRBD2 identical over 9 bases. This CDR3 contains 20 residues. V shed 2 bases and J 2 bases; nucleotides not matched to a gene: 18.

This clonotype was picked up many times. The rearrangement uses TRBV20-1 and TRBJ1-1; 9 nucleotides line up with TRBD1. CDR1 and CDR2 from the germline V gene are DFQATT and SNEGSKA (reference sequence). This CDR3 is built from 14 residues. Trimming took 0 bases from V and 3 from J; bases not matched to a gene: 2. CDR3 coding DNA: TGCAGTGCTAGAGATGGGGACAGGGACACTGAAGCTTTCTTT. Its translation is CSARDGDRDTEAFF.

This clonotype was seen a single time. The chain combines TRBV6-1 with TRBJ2-7; 7 bases agree with TRBD1. The CDR3 is made up of 15 amino acids. V shed 6 bases and J 0 bases; nucleotides not matched to a gene: 8. Germline V lookup: CDR1 MNHNS, CDR2 SASEGT. CDR3 region: CASSRGQRSSYEQYF. Here the CDR3 DNA reads TGTGCCAGCAGCCGGGGACAGAGGAGCTCCTACGAGCAGTACTTC.

This chain connects TRBV7-2 to TRBJ1-5, with unresolved D. The CDR3 is 13 residues long. From germline, CDR1 is SGHTA and CDR2 FQGNSA. V was pared by 2 bases and J by 4 bases, with 6 bases between. The CDR3 DNA sequence: TGTGCCAGCAGCTTAATGCAAAATCAGCCCCAGCATTTT. It yields the protein CASSLMQNQPQHF.

This chain connects TRBV10-1 to TRBJ2-1; no clear D gene. The CDR3 loop spans 12 amino acids. Per the germline V gene, CDR1 is WNHNN and CDR2 is SYGVQD (reference sequence). V was trimmed by 4 bases and J by 7 bases, leaving 8 bases between them. CDR3 DNA sequence: TGCGCCAGCAGTGGACAAAATAATGAGCAGTTCTTC. Translated: CASSGQNNEQFF.

The V gene is TRBV20-1, the J gene TRBJ2-2; maybe TRBD2 (5 bases). Germline V CDR1 and CDR2: DFQATT, SNEGSKA (reference sequence). V lost 2 bases and J 4 bases, leaving 14 bases between the germline ends. The CDR3 extends over 15 amino acids. DNA of the CDR3: TGCAGTGCTAGAAGCCGGGGATCTAGCACCGGGGAGCTGTTTTTT. This translates into CSARSRGSSTGELFF.

The chain uses TRBV20-1 and TRBJ1-1, with D perhaps matching TRBD1 (5 bases). V was cut by 0 bases and J by 0 bases, with 14 bases left in between. Germline V gives CDR1 DFQATT, CDR2 SNEGSKA (reference sequence). The CDR3 contains 16 residues. Written as DNA, the CDR3 is TGCAGTGCTAGAGATCCGGCGACAGCTGTGAACACTGAAGCTTTCTTT. This codes for CSARDPATAVNTEAFF.

CDR3 sequence: CAIRGQDQETQYF. CDR3 nucleotides: TGTGCCATCAGGGGACAGGACCAAGAGACCCAGTACTTC. The V gene is TRBV10-3, the J gene TRBJ2-5; 8 positions agree with TRBD1. V trimming: 6 bases; J trimming: 0 bases; junction bases outside the gene matches: 0. The CDR3 is 13 residues long. Germline CDR1 is ENHRY and CDR2 is SYGVKD.

The chain carries TRBV5-6 and TRBJ2-5; D ambiguous. CDR3 length: 18 residues. V was pared by 2 bases and J by 0 bases, with 20 bases between. Germline V gives CDR1 SGHDT, CDR2 YYEEEE. The CDR3 DNA reads TGTGCCAGCAGCTTCAAGCAAGGGCGGTCTCGGTACCAAGAGACCCAGTACTTC. Amino acids: CASSFKQGRSRYQETQYF.

This clonotype was counted a few times. This chain links TRBV29-1 with TRBJ1-1; 10 bases agree with TRBD1. The junction had 5 bases not matched to a gene; V was cut back by 5 bases and J by 11 bases. This CDR3 comprises 11 residues. Germline V gene sequence: CDR1 SQVTM, CDR2 ANQGSEA. This CDR3 reads CSVSGTGVAFF. DNA for the CDR3: TGCAGCGTTTCCGGGACAGGGGTCGCTTTCTTT.

This clonotype was seen more than once but under ten times. J is TRBJ1-5 and V is TRBV7-2; D remains ambiguous. The CDR3 covers 12 residues. With 1 base removed from V and 11 bases from J, the gap between germline ends came to 9 bases. Germline CDR1 reads SGHTA; CDR2 reads FQGNSA. Written as DNA, the CDR3 is TGTGCCAGCAGCTTAGTTCCCCAAACCCAGCATTTT. The encoded protein is CASSLVPQTQHF.

This clonotype turned up a few times. The chain combines TRBV7-9 with TRBJ1-5; TRBD1 matches at 7 bases. Germline CDR1 and CDR2: SEHNR and FQNEAQ (reference sequence). This CDR3 is 17 amino acids long. With 2 bases clipped from V and 0 bases from J, the junction kept 7 bases outside the gene matches. The DNA of the CDR3 is TGTGCCAGCAGCTTATGGCGGGACAGCGCTAGCAATCAGCCCCAGCATTTT. This codes for CASSLWRDSASNQPQHF.

This clonotype appeared a few times. The chain employs TRBV12-3 or TRBV12-4 and TRBJ1-1; no firm D call. CDR3 length: 15 residues. With 1 base removed from V and 0 bases from J, the gap between germline ends came to 9 bases. The CDR3 reads CASSLDHSMNTEAFF. The CDR3 coding sequence is TGTGCCAGCAGTTTAGATCACAGCATGAACACTGAAGCTTTCTTT.

There are a few counts of this clonotype. This chain links TRBV20-1 with TRBJ2-1, with 7 bases aligning to TRBD1. Germline lookup yields CDR1 DFQATT and CDR2 SNEGSKA (reference sequence). J lost 14 bases, V lost 6 bases, and 10 bases had no gene match. The CDR3 has 11 residues. Here the CDR3 reads CSALTGTVKFF. CDR3 DNA: TGCAGTGCCCTGACAGGGACCGTAAAGTTCTTC.

This chain joins TRBV7-3 and TRBJ2-3, with a possible D match to TRBD2 (6 bases). The germline gives CDR1 SGHTA, CDR2 FQGTGA. The V gene lost 4 bases and the J gene lost 3 bases, with 14 bases spanning the gap. The CDR3 covers 15 residues. CDR3 protein: CASSWGSGKTDTQYF. CDR3 nucleotides: TGTGCCAGCAGCTGGGGTAGCGGCAAAACAGATACGCAGTATTTT.

This clonotype was observed a few times. The chain employs TRBV4-2 and TRBJ1-1; 8 bases map to TRBD1. The CDR3 length is 15 residues. The junction had 3 bases not matched to a gene; V was cut back by 2 bases and J by 1 base. From germline, CDR1 is LGHNA and CDR2 YNFKEQ. CDR3 DNA: TGTGCCAGCAGCCAACTCGGACAGGGGAACACTGAAGCTTTCTTT. This encodes CASSQLGQGNTEAFF.